This T cell receptor beta chain was sequenced for a study of OX40 agonist ivuxolimab in advanced cancers. Study-level information: The dose-escalation cohort was over 65% male, with a mean age of around 60 years, ranging about 23 to 79. Two cutaneous melanoma patients and one hepatocellular carcinoma patient, three in all, had partial responses.

Autoimmune disease history or systemic immunosuppression barred patients. The method was immunoSEQ multiplex PCR; TCRdb's version includes in-frame clones alone and lacks a portion of them. The data contain about 14,000 clones, about 77% of them singletons. Trimming removed 5 bases at V and 0 bases at J, with 5 bases between. The CDR3 is made up of 12 amino acids. CDR1 is SQVTM and CDR2 is ANQGSEA in the germline V gene. V gene TRBV29-1 combines with J gene TRBJ2-1; D is uncertain. The receptor's source is an adult with an advanced solid tumor such as melanoma, head and neck, liver or kidney cancer. This material consisted of CD4+ or CD8+ T cells sorted from blood, taken in a trial of the OX40 agonist ivuxolimab. This CDR3 is CSVHSSYNEQFF. The DNA for the CDR3 is TGCAGCGTTCATAGCTCCTACAATGAGCAGTTCTTC.